Sequencing of this TCR beta chain was carried out in a study of blood T cell repertoires in COVID-19 (dated by TCRdb to 2020 to 2021). Context from the whole study: Collaborator samples came from the United States, Italy and Spain and covered acute and convalescent phases of COVID-19. A freely available public database, intended as a resource for researchers studying the immune response to SARS-CoV-2, is where the repertoires were released. Where available, HLA class I and class II types were taken from metadata supplied by the sample provider and were not determined by assay-based typing. Subjects who had been exposed to COVID-19, were actively infected with it, or had recovered from it provided the deeply sampled blood TCRbeta repertoires that made up the dataset. Sample metadata almost always included a de-identified subject ID, COVID-19 status, age in years and sex. Samples were obtained from the ongoing ImmuneRACE study (first 160 participants) and from about 1,300 subjects provided by 6 global collaborators. The prospective study material was composed of cDNA or gDNA derived from T cells, B-cell-depleted T cells, or PBMCs.

Each collaborating institution followed its own protocols to collect whole blood in K2EDTA tubes. For TCRbeta analysis, collaborators shipped samples in one of three forms: frozen whole blood, isolated PBMCs, or DNA extracted from either of those sample types. Study-level results and caveats: How much clinical and demographic metadata was included differed by source and by participant, and the metadata was provided uncurated.

The immunoSEQ Assay, a bias-controlled multiplex PCR, was used to amplify TCRbeta CDR3 regions from genomic DNA. The authors' pipeline ran thus. Nucleated cell counts per sample were estimated from amplification of reference gene primers within the assay. Sequence reads were collapsed and filtered to measure the absolute abundance of every unique TCRbeta CDR3 rearrangement. For each sample, productive Simpson clonality was calculated by taking the square root of Simpson's diversity index across productive rearrangements. Imported from immuneACCESS, the table was reduced by TCRdb to in-frame sequences with V and J called. These copies leave out some clones; in studies compared against another copy, an unresolved V gene accounts for under half, and the cause of the remainder is not known. V and J calls plus clone size are reproduced from that table; the DNA served to infer D and trimming. Recorded for this sample are around 220,000 clones; 86% of them occurred a single time. The ten largest clones represent about 2.2% of the sample.

To note about this clone: No cognate antigen has been identified for it. Base qualities are not at hand, and no much larger clone is one base apart.

Its CDR3 holds 11 amino acids, cysteine through phenylalanine. The kept DNA is CDR3 alone, 33 bases in frame from the first base. From the germline V gene (reference sequence), CDR1 is SGHNT and CDR2 is YYREEE. V is pared back by 4 bases and J by 3 bases, with 5 bases lying between the germline termini. The sample comprised peripheral blood. This sequence was found in a woman aged 45-60 years with acute or convalescent COVID-19. The rearrangement combines TRBV5-4 with TRBJ2-7; the D segment cannot be called with confidence. The CDR3 corresponds to CASSLNYEQYF. The sequence in DNA is TGTGCCAGCAGCCTAAACTACGAGCAGTACTTC.